Listed here are 26 T cell receptor beta chains from one sample, sequenced in a study of blood T cell repertoires in COVID-19. Clones were sequenced by immunoSEQ multiplex PCR, and TCRdb holds only the in-frame ones, with some missing. The data contain 89,000 or so clones, more than 70% of them singletons. The sequencing sample was made of peripheral blood. These receptors all come from a man in his fifties or sixties with active COVID-19.

The sample holds a few counts of this clone. V and J are TRBV4-3 and TRBJ2-5; TRBD2 agrees at 8 bases. Germline CDR1 is LGHNA and CDR2 is YSLEER. J was trimmed by 11 bases and V by 0 bases; bases with no gene match: 8. This CDR3 is 14 amino acids long. The CDR3, as DNA: TGCGCCAGCAGCCAAGAACGGGGGGGCCGTGGACAGTACTTC. This translates into CASSQERGGRGQYF.

This chain links TRBV5-4 with TRBJ2-5, with 8 positions matching TRBD2. The V and J ends lost 0 bases and 4 bases, in that order; junction bases with no gene match: 8. Germline CDR1 SGHNT, CDR2 YYREEE (reference sequence). This CDR3 is 16 amino acids long. The DNA for the CDR3 is TGTGCCAGCAGCTTGGCGGGCGGGGGGCATGGAGAGACCCAGTACTTC. It encodes CASSLAGGGHGETQYF.

The chain carries TRBV5-1 and TRBJ2-5; the match to TRBD1 covers 8 bases. CDR1 is SGHRS and CDR2 is YFSETQ in the germline V gene. The CDR3 sequence is 16 residues long. V lost 0 bases and J lost 5; bases outside the gene matches: 9. The CDR3 protein is CASSLAPQGAGETQYF. The CDR3 DNA follows: TGCGCCAGCAGCTTGGCCCCTCAGGGGGCGGGGGAGACCCAGTACTTC.

The rearrangement links TRBV5-1 to TRBJ1-5; 7 bases line up with TRBD1. CDR3 length: 14 residues. The V segment lost 5 bases and the J segment 6 bases; nucleotides outside the gene matches: 8. Looked up from germline, CDR1 is SGHRS and CDR2 is YFSETQ. CDR3 sequence reads: CASSETGLGQPQHF. The CDR3 region has the DNA TGCGCCAGCAGTGAGACAGGGCTCGGTCAGCCCCAGCATTTT.

The V call is TRBV28, the J call TRBJ1-2; the D gene is possibly TRBD1 (6 bases). CDR3 length: 16 amino acids. Germline V gene sequence: CDR1 MDHEN, CDR2 SYDVKM. The V gene lost 2 bases and the J gene lost 6 bases, with 19 bases spanning the gap. The CDR3 region is CASSLGLRGYLDGYTF. The CDR3 nucleotides are TGTGCCAGCAGTTTAGGACTCAGGGGTTACCTAGATGGCTACACCTTC.

This chain connects TRBV19 to TRBJ2-1; weak D call: TRBD1 (6 bases). The CDR3 sequence is 15 residues long. Germline CDR1 LNHDA, CDR2 SQIVND (reference sequence). The germline V and J ends were trimmed by 1 base and 4 bases, with 11 bases remaining between them. The DNA for the CDR3 is TGTGCCAGTAGTATAGGTCAGGGGTTATACAATGAGCAGTTCTTC. Translation: CASSIGQGLYNEQFF.

The CDR3 spells CASRHGTGAYEQYF. In nucleotides, the CDR3 is TGTGCCAGCAGACACGGGACAGGGGCCTACGAGCAGTACTTC. The rearrangement joins TRBV6-5 to TRBJ2-7, with 10 bases matching TRBD1. The CDR3 extends over 14 amino acids. Germline loops: CDR1 MNHEY, CDR2 SVGAGI. The V gene end was trimmed by 6 bases and the J gene end by 2 bases; junction bases not matched to a gene: 4.

V gene TRBV4-1 combines with J gene TRBJ2-5, with D possibly matching TRBD2 (6 bases). Deletions cut 8 bases from V and 5 bases from J, with 21 bases between. Germline assignment: CDR1 MGHRA and CDR2 YSYEKL. This CDR3 is built from 15 residues. The CDR3, as DNA: TGCGCCAGCCGTCTCGAACTAGCCAGACGGGAGACCCAGTACTTC. Translated: CASRLELARRETQYF.

The chain combines TRBV4-3 with TRBJ1-3; D unresolved. CDR3 length: 16 amino acids. CDR1 and CDR2 (germline): LGHNA, YSLEER. Deletions cut 0 bases from V and 0 bases from J, with 9 bases between. The DNA of the CDR3 is TGCGCCAGCAGCCAAGATGCGGTCAGCTCTGGAAACACCATATATTTT. This codes for CASSQDAVSSGNTIYF.

The chain carries TRBV4-2 and TRBJ2-1; 7 bases agree with TRBD1. Trimming at V came to 5 bases and at J to 0 bases, leaving 4 bases not matched to a gene. CDR3 length: 15 amino acids. Germline values: CDR1 LGHNA, CDR2 YNFKEQ. CDR3 protein: CASSSTGFSYNEQFF. CDR3 nucleotide sequence: TGTGCCAGCAGCTCGACAGGGTTCTCCTACAATGAGCAGTTCTTC.

The gene calls are TRBV27 and TRBJ1-6; D remains ambiguous. CDR3 length: 15 amino acids. CDR1 is MNHEY and CDR2 is SMNVEV in the germline V gene (reference sequence). V was clipped by 5 bases and J by 10 bases, with 18 bases between them. The DNA of the CDR3 is TGTGCCAGCAGTCCGAGGTTGTCCGTGGCCTCACCCCTCCACTTT. This gives the protein CASSPRLSVASPLHF.

The chain has TRBV18 and TRBJ1-2, with TRBD1 identical over 9 bases. In germline, CDR1 is KGHSH, CDR2 LQKENI. V lost 4 bases, J lost 0 bases, and 9 bases stayed unmatched. The CDR3 length is 17 residues. The CDR3 loop is CASSLRQGGHSNYGYTF. CDR3 nucleotides: TGTGCCAGCTCACTGCGACAGGGGGGACACTCTAACTATGGCTACACCTTC.

The J gene is TRBJ2-7, the V gene TRBV5-1, with 7 bases matching TRBD1. Per the germline V gene, CDR1 is SGHRS and CDR2 is YFSETQ. J was trimmed by 5 bases and V by 4 bases; bases with no gene match: 12. The CDR3 spans 15 residues. The CDR3 bases are TGCGCCAGCAGCCCGGGGACAGCCCAAAAGAACGAGCAGTACTTC. Translated, it gives CASSPGTAQKNEQYF.

The rearrangement joins TRBV7-2 to TRBJ2-7, with 8 bases aligning to TRBD2. The CDR3 consists of 15 residues. Germline CDR1 reads SGHTA; CDR2 reads FQGNSA. The J segment lost 4 bases and the V segment lost 5 bases, leaving 10 bases of the junction unmatched. CDR3 coding DNA: TGTGCCAGCAGCCCAAGGACGGGGACTAGGTACGAGCAGTACTTC. It codes for CASSPRTGTRYEQYF.

The rearrangement links TRBV28 to TRBJ2-7, with D possibly matching TRBD2 (7 bases). Germline CDR1 and CDR2: MDHEN and SYDVKM. V was shortened by 4 bases and J by 2 bases, with 21 bases between the two germline ends. The CDR3 runs 17 residues. CDR3 sequence: CASSSGSDGGRAYEQYF. Written as DNA, the CDR3 is TGTGCCAGCAGTTCGGGGAGTGACGGGGGGCGCGCCTACGAGCAGTACTTC.

This clone was picked up a small number of times. V gene TRBV28 combines with J gene TRBJ1-1, with D uncertain. Trimming took 5 bases from V and 1 from J, leaving 17 bases between them. This CDR3 has 16 amino acids. CDR1 and CDR2 (germline): MDHEN, SYDVKM. The CDR3 spells CASSPPLEGGNTEAFF. CDR3 coding DNA: TGTGCCAGCAGTCCCCCCCTGGAGGGTGGGAACACTGAAGCTTTCTTT.

The chain has TRBV25-1 and TRBJ2-7, with 9 positions matching TRBD2. This CDR3 has 15 amino acids. V lost 6 bases and J lost 6; bases outside the gene matches: 12. Looked up from germline, CDR1 is MGHDK and CDR2 is SYGVNS. CDR3 in amino acids: CASRTLAGTRIEQYF. The CDR3 bases are TGTGCCAGCAGGACGCTAGCGGGAACACGGATCGAGCAGTACTTC.

The rearrangement links TRBV5-1 to TRBJ1-2; possible D gene TRBD1, 5 bases. This CDR3 is built from 14 residues. V was shortened by 1 base and J by 4 bases, with 11 bases between the two germline ends. Germline V gives CDR1 SGHRS, CDR2 YFSETQ. DNA for the CDR3: TGCGCCAGCAGCTTGTCGGGGGACCGCTATGGCTACACCTTC. Its translation is CASSLSGDRYGYTF.

The CDR3 region has the DNA TGCGCCAGCAGCTTGGAAACAGGGCCCTATCAGCCCCAGCATTTT. This gives the protein CASSLETGPYQPQHF. The rearrangement uses TRBV5-1 and TRBJ1-5; D is perhaps TRBD1 (6 bases). CDR1 and CDR2 from the germline V gene are SGHRS and YFSETQ. V dropped 0 bases and J dropped 5 bases, with 12 bases sitting between them. This CDR3 region has 15 residues.

The DNA of the CDR3 is TGTGCCAGCAGCCAATTCCCCCGTTCCGACGACGGGGGAGCCTACGAGCAGTACTTC. Protein product: CASSQFPRSDDGGAYEQYF. The chain recombines TRBV3-1 (or the pseudogene TRBV3-2) with TRBJ2-7; D may be TRBD2 (6 bases). Per germline, CDR1 LGHDT and CDR2 YNNKEL (reference sequence). CDR3 size: 19 residues. The ends were cut back, 2 bases at V and 2 bases at J, with 25 bases in the middle.

The chain employs TRBV10-3 and TRBJ2-3; tentative D call: TRBD1 (7 bases). The CDR3 is 14 amino acids. Germline CDR1 is ENHRY and CDR2 is SYGVKD. V gave up 2 bases and J gave up 4 bases, with 10 bases separating them. CDR3 protein: CAISETGEADTQYF. As DNA, the CDR3 is TGTGCCATCAGTGAGACAGGGGAGGCAGATACGCAGTATTTT.

V and J are TRBV6-6 and TRBJ2-7; 12 bases map to TRBD1. Germline CDR1 MNHNY, CDR2 SVGAGI (reference sequence). V lost 6 bases and J lost 11; bases outside the gene matches: 11. The CDR3 has 14 amino acids. The CDR3 protein is CASRTGTGGGGEYF. DNA of the CDR3: TGTGCCAGCAGGACCGGGACAGGGGGCGGCGGGGAGTACTTC.

This clone has only one observation. The chain links TRBV27 to TRBJ2-7, with D hard to call. Trimming removed 0 bases at V and 5 bases at J, with 11 bases between. CDR1 and CDR2 (germline): MNHEY, SMNVEV (reference sequence). This CDR3 comprises 14 residues. The CDR3 reads CASSLSPVSHEQYF. DNA of the CDR3: TGTGCCAGCAGTTTATCCCCCGTGTCCCACGAGCAGTACTTC.

The chain joins TRBV7-2 to TRBJ2-3, with 7 positions matching TRBD2. The J segment lost 0 bases and the V segment lost 5 bases, leaving 5 bases of the junction unmatched. Germline V gene data show CDR1 as SGHTA and CDR2 as FQGNSA. The CDR3 is made up of 15 amino acids. In DNA, the CDR3 is TGTGCCAGCAGCCGGGACTACTCTAGCACAGATACGCAGTATTTT. Amino acids: CASSRDYSSTDTQYF.

CDR3: CASRLGGGDTQYF. The CDR3 nucleotides are TGTGCCAGCAGACTAGGGGGCGGAGATACGCAGTATTTT. The V gene is TRBV7-2, the J gene TRBJ2-3; 7 bases align to TRBD1. The germline V gene has CDR1 SGHTA and CDR2 FQGNSA. CDR3 length: 13 amino acids. The V and J ends lost 6 bases and 5 bases, in that order; junction bases with no gene match: 5.

This rearrangement joins TRBV7-8 to TRBJ2-1; D uncertain. V was pared by 4 bases and J by 5 bases, with 18 bases between. CDR3 length equals 16 residues. Germline loops: CDR1 SGHVS, CDR2 FQNEAQ. DNA for the CDR3: TGTGCCAGCAGCTCCCCGGCGGCTAGAACTAACAATGAGCAGTTCTTC. Translating it yields CASSSPAARTNNEQFF.